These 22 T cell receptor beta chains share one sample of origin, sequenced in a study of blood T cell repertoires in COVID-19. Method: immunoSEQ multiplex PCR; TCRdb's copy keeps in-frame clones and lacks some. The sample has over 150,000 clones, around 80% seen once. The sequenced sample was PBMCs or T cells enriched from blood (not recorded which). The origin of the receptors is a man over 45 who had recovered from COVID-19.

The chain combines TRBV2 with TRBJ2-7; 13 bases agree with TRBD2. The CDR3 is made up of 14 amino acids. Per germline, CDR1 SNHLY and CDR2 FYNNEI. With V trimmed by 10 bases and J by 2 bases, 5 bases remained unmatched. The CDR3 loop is CATTTSGGPYEQYF. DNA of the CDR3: TGTGCCACTACGACTAGCGGGGGGCCCTACGAGCAGTACTTC.

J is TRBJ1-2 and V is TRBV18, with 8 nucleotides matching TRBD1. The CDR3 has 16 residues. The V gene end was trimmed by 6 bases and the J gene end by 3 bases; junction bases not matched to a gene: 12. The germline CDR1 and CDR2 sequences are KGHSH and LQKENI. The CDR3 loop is CASSQQYDRGDYGYTF. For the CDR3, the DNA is TGTGCCAGCTCTCAACAGTACGACAGGGGCGACTATGGCTACACCTTC.

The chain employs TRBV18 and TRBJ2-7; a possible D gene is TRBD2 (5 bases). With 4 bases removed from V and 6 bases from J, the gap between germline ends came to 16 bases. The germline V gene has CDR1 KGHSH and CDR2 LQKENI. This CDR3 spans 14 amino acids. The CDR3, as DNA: TGTGCCAGCTCACTGACACGAGAGGGAGCCGAGCAGTACTTC. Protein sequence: CASSLTREGAEQYF.

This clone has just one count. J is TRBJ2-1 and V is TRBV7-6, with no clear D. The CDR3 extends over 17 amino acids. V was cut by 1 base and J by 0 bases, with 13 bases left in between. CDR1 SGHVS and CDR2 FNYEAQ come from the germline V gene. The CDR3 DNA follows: TGTGCCAGCAGCTTAGGTGACCGGAGCCACTCCTACAATGAGCAGTTCTTC. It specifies CASSLGDRSHSYNEQFF.

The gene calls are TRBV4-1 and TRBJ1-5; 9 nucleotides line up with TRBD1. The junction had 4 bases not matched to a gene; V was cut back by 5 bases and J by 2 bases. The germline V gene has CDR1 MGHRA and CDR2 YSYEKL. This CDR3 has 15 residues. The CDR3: CASSIQGAGNQPQHF. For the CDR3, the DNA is TGCGCCAGCAGCATACAGGGGGCAGGCAATCAGCCCCAGCATTTT.

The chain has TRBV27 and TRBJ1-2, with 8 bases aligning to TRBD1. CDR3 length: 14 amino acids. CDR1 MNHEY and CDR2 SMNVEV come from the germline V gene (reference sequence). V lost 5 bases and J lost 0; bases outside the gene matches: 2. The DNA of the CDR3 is TGTGCCAGCAGTGTGGACAGGGCTAACTATGGCTACACCTTC. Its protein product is CASSVDRANYGYTF.

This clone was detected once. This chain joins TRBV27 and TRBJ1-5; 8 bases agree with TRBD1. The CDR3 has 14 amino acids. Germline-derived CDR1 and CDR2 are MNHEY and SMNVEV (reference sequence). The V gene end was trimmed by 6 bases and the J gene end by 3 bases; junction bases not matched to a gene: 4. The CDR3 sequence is CASSRTGNNQPQHF. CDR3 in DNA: TGTGCCAGCAGCCGGACAGGGAACAATCAGCCCCAGCATTTT.

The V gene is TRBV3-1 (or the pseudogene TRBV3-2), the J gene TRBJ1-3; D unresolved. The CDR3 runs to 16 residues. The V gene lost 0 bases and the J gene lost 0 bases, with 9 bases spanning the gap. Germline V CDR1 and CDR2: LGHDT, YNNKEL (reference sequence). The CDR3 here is CASSQDPGSSGNTIYF. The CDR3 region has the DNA TGTGCCAGCAGCCAAGATCCGGGTAGCTCTGGAAACACCATATATTTT.

CDR3 sequence reads: CASSLQGQGSYEQYF. CDR3 in DNA: TGTGCCAGCAGCTTACAGGGACAGGGCTCCTACGAGCAGTACTTC. The chain couples TRBV7-2 to TRBJ2-7; 9 nucleotides match TRBD1. The CDR3 runs 15 residues. The J segment lost 0 bases and the V segment lost 2 bases, leaving 2 bases of the junction unmatched. Germline values: CDR1 SGHTA, CDR2 FQGNSA.

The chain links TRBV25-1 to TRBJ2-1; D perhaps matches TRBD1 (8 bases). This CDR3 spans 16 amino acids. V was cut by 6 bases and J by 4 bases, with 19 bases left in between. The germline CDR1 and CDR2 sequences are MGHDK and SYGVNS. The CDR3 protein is CASRGTGGENYNEQFF. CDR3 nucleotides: TGTGCCAGCAGAGGAACAGGGGGGGAAAATTACAATGAGCAGTTCTTC.

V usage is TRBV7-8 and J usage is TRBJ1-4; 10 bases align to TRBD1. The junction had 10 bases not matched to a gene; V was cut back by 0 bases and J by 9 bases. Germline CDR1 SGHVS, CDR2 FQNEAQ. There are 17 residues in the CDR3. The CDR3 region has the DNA TGTGCCAGCAGCTTAGCGGGGACAGGGGCCCAAGGGAAAAAACTGTTTTTT. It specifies CASSLAGTGAQGKKLFF.

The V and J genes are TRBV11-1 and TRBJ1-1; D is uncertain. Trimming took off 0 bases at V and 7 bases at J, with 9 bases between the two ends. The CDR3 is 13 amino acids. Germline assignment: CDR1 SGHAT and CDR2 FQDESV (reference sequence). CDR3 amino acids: CASSLALSGEAFF. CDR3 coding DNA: TGTGCCAGCAGCTTAGCGCTTTCGGGTGAAGCTTTCTTT.

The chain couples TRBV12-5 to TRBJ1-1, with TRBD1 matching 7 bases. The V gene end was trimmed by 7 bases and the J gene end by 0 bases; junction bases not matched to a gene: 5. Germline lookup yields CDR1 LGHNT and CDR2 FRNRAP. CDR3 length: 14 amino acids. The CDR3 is CASDKGAMNTEAFF. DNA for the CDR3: TGTGCTAGTGACAAGGGGGCGATGAACACTGAAGCTTTCTTT.

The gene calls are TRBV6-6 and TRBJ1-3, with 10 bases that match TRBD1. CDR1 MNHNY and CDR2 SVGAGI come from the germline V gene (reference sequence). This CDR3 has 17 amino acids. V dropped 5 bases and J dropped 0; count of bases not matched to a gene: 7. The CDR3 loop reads CASSQTRTGGSGNTIYF. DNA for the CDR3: TGTGCCAGCAGTCAAACTCGGACAGGGGGCTCTGGAAACACCATATATTTT.

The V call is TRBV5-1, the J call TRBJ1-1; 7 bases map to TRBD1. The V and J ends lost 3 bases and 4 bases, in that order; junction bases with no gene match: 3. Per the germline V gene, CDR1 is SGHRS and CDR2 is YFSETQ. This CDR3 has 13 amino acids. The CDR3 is CASSSTGFTEAFF. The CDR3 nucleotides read TGCGCCAGCAGCTCGACAGGGTTCACTGAAGCTTTCTTT.

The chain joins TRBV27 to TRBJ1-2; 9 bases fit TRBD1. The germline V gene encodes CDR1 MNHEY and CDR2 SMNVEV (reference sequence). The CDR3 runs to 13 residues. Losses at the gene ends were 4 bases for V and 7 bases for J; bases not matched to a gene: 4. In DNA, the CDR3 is TGTGCCAGCAGTTCACAGGGGGCGCCTGGCTACACCTTC. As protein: CASSSQGAPGYTF.

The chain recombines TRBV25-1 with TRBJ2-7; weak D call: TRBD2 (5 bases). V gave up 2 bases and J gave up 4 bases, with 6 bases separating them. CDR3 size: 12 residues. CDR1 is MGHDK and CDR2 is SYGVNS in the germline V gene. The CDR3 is CASSESGYEQYF. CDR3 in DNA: TGTGCCAGCAGTGAAAGCGGATACGAGCAGTACTTC.

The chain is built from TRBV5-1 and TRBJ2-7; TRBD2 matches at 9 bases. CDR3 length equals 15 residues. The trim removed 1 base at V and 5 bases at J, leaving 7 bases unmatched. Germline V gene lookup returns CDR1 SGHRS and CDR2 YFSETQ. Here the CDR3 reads CASSLFLAGNDEQYF. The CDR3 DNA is TGCGCCAGCAGCTTGTTCCTAGCGGGGAACGACGAGCAGTACTTC.

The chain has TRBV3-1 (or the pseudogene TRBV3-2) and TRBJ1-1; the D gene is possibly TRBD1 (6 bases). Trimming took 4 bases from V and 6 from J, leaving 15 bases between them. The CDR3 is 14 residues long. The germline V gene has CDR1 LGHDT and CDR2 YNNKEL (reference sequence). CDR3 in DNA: TGTGCCAGCAGCCGTCAAAATAAGGGGGCTGAAGCTTTCTTT. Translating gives CASSRQNKGAEAFF.

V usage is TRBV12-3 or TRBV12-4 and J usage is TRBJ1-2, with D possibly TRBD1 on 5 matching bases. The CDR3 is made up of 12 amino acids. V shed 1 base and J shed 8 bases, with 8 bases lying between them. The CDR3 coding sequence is TGTGCCAGCAGTTTAGGTCGGGGGGGCTACACCTTC. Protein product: CASSLGRGGYTF.

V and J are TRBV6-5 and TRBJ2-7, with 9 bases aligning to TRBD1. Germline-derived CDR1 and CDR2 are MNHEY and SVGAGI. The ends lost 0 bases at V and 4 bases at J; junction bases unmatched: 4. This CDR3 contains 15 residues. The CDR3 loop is CASSYSGQGRYEQYF. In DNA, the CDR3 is TGTGCCAGCAGTTACTCCGGACAGGGGAGGTACGAGCAGTACTTC.

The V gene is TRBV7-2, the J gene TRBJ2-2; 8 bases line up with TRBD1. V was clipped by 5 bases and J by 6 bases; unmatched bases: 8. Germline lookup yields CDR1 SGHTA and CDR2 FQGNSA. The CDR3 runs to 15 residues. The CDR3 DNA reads TGTGCCAGCAGCCCCGGACAGGGAATGGCCGGGGAGCTGTTTTTT. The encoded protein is CASSPGQGMAGELFF.